Following are 3 T cell receptor beta chains from one sample sequenced in a study of blood T cell repertoires in COVID-19. This table comes from immunoSEQ multiplex PCR, and its TCRdb copy is limited to in-frame clones, with some not included. Among hundreds of thousands of clones listed, approximately 84% were seen once. Sequenced material: peripheral blood. These receptors were obtained from a woman in her 30s who had recovered from COVID-19.

This clone was detected only once. The chain recombines TRBV28 with TRBJ1-4; the D gene is possibly TRBD1 (6 bases). The CDR3 has 15 residues. V lost 5 bases and J 4 bases, leaving 14 bases between the germline ends. Germline lookup yields CDR1 MDHEN and CDR2 SYDVKM. The DNA for the CDR3 is TGTGCCAGCAGTCGGCAGGGGCATGATAATGAAAAACTGTTTTTT. This codes for CASSRQGHDNEKLFF.

V is TRBV10-3 and J is TRBJ2-5; the match to TRBD2 covers 13 bases. With 4 bases clipped from V and 4 bases from J, the junction kept 18 bases outside the gene matches. This CDR3 contains 20 residues. The germline gives CDR1 ENHRY, CDR2 SYGVKD. CDR3 amino acids: CAISGEGGLAGVTPRETQYF. DNA for the CDR3: TGTGCCATCAGTGGGGAAGGAGGACTAGCGGGAGTAACCCCCAGAGAGACCCAGTACTTC.

The chain is built from TRBV6-1 and TRBJ1-2; TRBD1 might be the D (5 bases). Germline assignment: CDR1 MNHNS and CDR2 SASEGT. Trimming shortened V by 0 bases and J by 5 bases, and 7 bases separated the two germline ends. The CDR3 covers 13 residues. As DNA, the CDR3 is TGTGCCAGCAGTGAAGCGGCAGGGTATGGCTACACCTTC. Translating it yields CASSEAAGYGYTF.